Listed here is a single TCR beta chain. Antigen unknown. Barcoded TCR alpha and TCR beta cDNA libraries with UMIs came from 5'RACE using constant-segment primers. TCRdb reanalysed the 5' RACE reads using MiXCR and keeps one entry per CDR3 protein. The table records about 290,000 distinct CDR3 sequences, 15% to 20% of them present only once. The data were taken from a study of T-cell memory formation after mild COVID-19. The V end was cut by 11 bases, the J end by 4 bases, with 8 bases between. Germline CDR1 reads SNHLY; CDR2 reads FYNNEI. The CDR3 contains 10 residues. Study-level results: Later expanders leaned toward CD4+, whereas clones contracting from day 15 to 85 were balanced CD4/CD8. Mainly CM and EM harbored the contracting CD4+ clones; mainly EMRA harbored the CD8+ ones. Within pre-infection memory, some responding clones were found, suggesting cross-reactive memory joined.

The clonotype was recovered from a man aged 18 to 35 who had mild COVID-19 (a few samples of this study predate the infection). Cell type and time point are not known. The sequenced sample consisted of PBMCs or a T cell subset sorted from them (not recorded which). The chain has TRBV2 and TRBJ1-1; D possibly corresponds to TRBD1 (6 bases). CDR3 in amino acids: CADRSTEAFF. CDR3 sequence (DNA): TGTGCCGACAGGAGCACTGAAGCTTTCTTT. Variable domain in full (rest from reference TRBV2 and TRBJ1-1): EPEVTQTPSHQVTQMGQEVILRCVPISNHLYFYWYRQILGQKVEFLVSFYNNEISEKSEIFDDQFSVERPDGSNFTLKIRSTKLEDSAMYFCADRSTEAFFGQGTRLTVV.